Detailed here is one TCR beta chain. Antigen: not known. These data belong to a study of cytomegalovirus exposure and HLA in healthy donors. On the study more broadly: Earlier findings included roughly 120 million unique TCR beta sequences obtained from about 170 million T cells.

Study observations and caveats: A later analysis by the authors found several of the most significant clusters apparently linked to common viral pathogens. In a later analysis, TCR beta V- and J-gene trimming was associated with a missense DCLRE1C variant. Accurate HLA-A and HLA-B prediction from TCR beta sequences was reported for most subjects.

60 Vbeta and 13 Jbeta primers were used in PCR. The assay was immunoSEQ multiplex PCR, and TCRdb's table has in-frame clones only and misses some. The sample carries more than 95,000 clones, about 73% recorded once. Sequenced sample: PBMCs. The clonotype was recovered from a woman between 40 and 50 years old in good health and CMV-seronegative.

The CDR3: CASSEVWPNTGELFF. Here the CDR3 DNA reads TGCGCCAGCAGTGAGGTGTGGCCGAACACCGGGGAGCTGTTTTTT. The chain joins TRBV10-1 to TRBJ2-2; D ambiguous. This CDR3 spans 15 amino acids. Germline CDR1 WNHNN, CDR2 SYGVQD (reference sequence). V was shortened by 2 bases and J by 0 bases, with 7 bases between the two germline ends.